A single sample is the source of the 24 T cell receptor beta chains below, sequenced in a study of cytomegalovirus exposure and HLA in healthy donors (dated by TCRdb to 2016 to 2017). Library preparation was by the immunoSEQ multiplex PCR assay. For the multiplex PCR, a mixture combining 60 forward primers for TCR Vbeta segments and 13 reverse primers for TCR Jbeta segments was used. TCRdb provides this immuneACCESS table in a form limited to in-frame rearrangements. Some clones are lacking; in checked studies, under half of them reflect an unresolved V gene, and why the rest are absent is not known. Counted in this sample were about 150,000 clones; under 85% of them appeared once. The ten largest account for roughly 2.8% of the sample. Sequenced sample: PBMCs. The receptors come from a man aged 18 to 29 in good health and CMV-seronegative.

This clone showed up just a few times. The rearrangement joins TRBV11-2 to TRBJ2-2, with 10 bases fitting TRBD1. The V segment lost 5 bases and the J segment 1 base; nucleotides outside the gene matches: 7. This CDR3 has 17 residues. The germline V gene encodes CDR1 SGHAT and CDR2 FQNNGV. The CDR3, as DNA: TGTGCCAGCAGCCCGCGGACAGGGGGAGGGAACACCGGGGAGCTGTTTTTT. It yields the protein CASSPRTGGGNTGELFF.

The chain combines TRBV11-3 with TRBJ2-2; the D gene is possibly TRBD2 (6 bases). The CDR3 length is 17 residues. Germline CDR1 SGHNT, CDR2 YENEEA. The ends were cut back, 2 bases at V and 3 bases at J, with 16 bases in the middle. CDR3 residues: CASSLRRGTDYTGELFF. CDR3 DNA: TGTGCCAGCAGCTTAAGGAGGGGTACGGATTACACCGGGGAGCTGTTTTTT.

J is TRBJ2-3 and V is TRBV27; TRBD1 is a possible D gene (6 bases). Germline values: CDR1 MNHEY, CDR2 SMNVEV (reference sequence). CDR3 size: 14 residues. The V end lost 4 bases, the J end lost 5 bases, and 13 bases lay between the germline ends. As DNA, the CDR3 is TGTGCCAGCAGTTCAGGGGTCAAGTTAGATACGCAGTATTTT. It is translated as CASSSGVKLDTQYF.

V gene TRBV15 combines with J gene TRBJ2-5; weak D call: TRBD1 (5 bases). The J call may not be correct, given that the DNA end is closer to TRBJ2-7. The CDR3 runs to 14 residues. Germline V gene sequence: CDR1 LNHNV, CDR2 YYDKDF (reference sequence). Here the CDR3 reads CATSREAGSYEQYF. CDR3 nucleotide sequence: TGTGCCACCAGCAGAGAGGCAGGGTCCTACGAGCAGTACTTC.

CDR3 DNA sequence: TGTGCCAGTAGTACGTCCTTAGGGGGTTCCTACGAGCAGTACTTC. Amino acid sequence: CASSTSLGGSYEQYF. The chain couples TRBV19 to TRBJ2-7; D is possibly TRBD1 (6 bases). Germline values: CDR1 LNHDA, CDR2 SQIVND (reference sequence). V lost 4 bases and J lost 1, with 14 bases in between. The length of the CDR3 is 15 residues.

The chain is built from TRBV19 and TRBJ1-2, with D unclear. With 0 bases removed from V and 5 bases from J, the gap between germline ends came to 19 bases. The length of the CDR3 is 17 residues. Germline V gives CDR1 LNHDA, CDR2 SQIVND (reference sequence). For the CDR3, the DNA is TGTGCCAGTAGTATAGATGAGTTGTCAAGTCGAGGGTATGGCTACACCTTC. The encoded protein is CASSIDELSSRGYGYTF.

This sequence joins TRBV29-1 and TRBJ1-2, with 7 bases aligning to TRBD1. This CDR3 is built from 14 residues. The trim removed 7 bases at V and 4 bases at J, leaving 12 bases unmatched. Germline assignment: CDR1 SQVTM and CDR2 ANQGSEA. The CDR3 reads CSALGGQPGYGYTF. In DNA, the CDR3 is TGCAGCGCCCTGGGGGGACAGCCTGGCTATGGCTACACCTTC.

The rearrangement links TRBV5-1 to TRBJ1-1, with no clear D. V lost 1 base and J lost 0, with 10 bases in between. Germline-derived CDR1 and CDR2 are SGHRS and YFSETQ. CDR3 length: 15 residues. The chain's CDR3 is CASSLSPGLNTEAFF. In DNA, the CDR3 is TGCGCCAGCAGCTTGTCCCCGGGTCTGAACACTGAAGCTTTCTTT.

The chain carries TRBV5-1 and TRBJ2-3; no reliable D call. The CDR3 is 14 amino acids. V was clipped by 0 bases and J by 1 base, with 6 bases between them. The germline V gene has CDR1 SGHRS and CDR2 YFSETQ. The CDR3 DNA reads TGCGCCAGCAGCTTGGGTCGGGGCACAGATACGCAGTATTTT. Its translation is CASSLGRGTDTQYF.

This clone has more than one count but fewer than ten. The chain uses TRBV29-1 and TRBJ2-7, with 9 nucleotides matching TRBD1. Germline loops: CDR1 SQVTM, CDR2 ANQGSEA. CDR3 size: 14 residues. Trimming removed 3 bases from V and 1 base from J; junction bases left unmatched: 4. The CDR3 reads CSVDGGTGSYEQYF. The DNA of the CDR3 is TGCAGCGTTGATGGAGGGACAGGGTCCTACGAGCAGTACTTC.

V usage is TRBV28 and J usage is TRBJ1-1; 7 bases align to TRBD1. CDR1 and CDR2 (germline): MDHEN, SYDVKM. V shed 8 bases, J shed 0 bases, and the junction held 9 bases outside the gene matches. There are 15 residues in the CDR3. The CDR3 loop reads CASQTSGTVNTEAFF. CDR3 DNA: TGTGCCAGCCAAACCTCCGGGACAGTGAACACTGAAGCTTTCTTT. The full variable domain, its missing parts supplied by reference TRBV28 and TRBJ1-1, is DVKVTQSSRYLVKRTGEKVFLECVQDMDHENMFWYRQDPGLGLRLIYFSYDVKMKEKGDIPEGYSVSREKKERFSLILESASTNQTSMYLCASQTSGTVNTEAFFGQGTRLTVV.

Concerning this clone: One end of the junction does not line up with germline, which may come from a read error. The chain couples TRBV2 to TRBJ2-6, with 9 bases that match TRBD1. Germline values: CDR1 SNHLY, CDR2 FYNNEI. The CDR3 runs to 15 residues. The CDR3 region has the DNA TGTGCCAGCAGGCGGACAGGGGCTGGGGCCAACGGCCTGACTTTC. This gives the protein CASRRTGAGANGLTF.

This rearrangement joins TRBV4-3 to TRBJ2-5, with 14 positions matching TRBD2. Trimming removed 0 bases from V and 5 bases from J; junction bases left unmatched: 2. The CDR3 is 16 amino acids. CDR1 is LGHNA, CDR2 YSLEER, per germline. The DNA for the CDR3 is TGCGCCAGCAGCCAAGAGGGACTAGCGGGGGTGGAGACCCAGTACTTC. Encoded protein: CASSQEGLAGVETQYF.

This chain links TRBV5-4 with TRBJ1-6; a possible D gene is TRBD1 (6 bases). V was pared by 5 bases and J by 5 bases, with 11 bases between. The germline CDR1 and CDR2 sequences are SGHNT and YYREEE (reference sequence). CDR3 length equals 14 residues. CDR3 nucleotides: TGTGCCAGCAGGATAGGACAGAATAATTCACCCCTCCACTTT. Translated, it gives CASRIGQNNSPLHF.

This sequence joins TRBV19 and TRBJ2-5, with D maybe TRBD1 (5 bases). Germline V gene lookup returns CDR1 LNHDA and CDR2 SQIVND (reference sequence). Trimming removed 9 bases at V and 5 bases at J, with 19 bases between. This CDR3 is 14 amino acids long. Written as DNA, the CDR3 is TGTGCCAGCAGGACCAGGGAAGGTCGGGAGACCCAGTACTTC. As protein: CASRTREGRETQYF.

V usage is TRBV29-1 and J usage is TRBJ1-4; 7 bases are a match to TRBD1. The V segment lost 6 bases and the J segment 6 bases; nucleotides outside the gene matches: 4. Germline-derived CDR1 and CDR2 are SQVTM and ANQGSEA. The CDR3 runs to 12 residues. The CDR3 DNA is TGCAGCGTCCGCAGGGGGGATGAAAAACTGTTTTTT. Amino acid sequence: CSVRRGDEKLFF.

J is TRBJ1-1 and V is TRBV28; TRBD1 aligns across 9 bases. V gave up 3 bases and J gave up 5 bases; unmatched junction bases: 7. This CDR3 has 15 residues. In germline, CDR1 is MDHEN, CDR2 SYDVKM. CDR3 sequence: CASSFTTGGRTEAFF. The CDR3 region has the DNA TGTGCCAGCAGTTTCACGACAGGGGGAAGGACTGAAGCTTTCTTT.

The rearrangement joins TRBV4-3 to TRBJ1-1; 7 nucleotides match TRBD1. This CDR3 is 12 amino acids long. With V trimmed by 2 bases and J by 8 bases, 2 bases remained unmatched. CDR1 and CDR2 (germline): LGHNA, YSLEER. CDR3 sequence (DNA): TGCGCCAGCAGCCAAATACAGGGGGAAGCTTTCTTT. Translating gives CASSQIQGEAFF.

V gene TRBV15 combines with J gene TRBJ2-5, with TRBD1 as a possible D gene (5 bases). V lost 1 base and J 2 bases, leaving 11 bases between the germline ends. This CDR3 comprises 15 residues. CDR1 LNHNV and CDR2 YYDKDF come from the germline V gene (reference sequence). DNA for the CDR3: TGTGCCACCAGCAGAGCCGGAGACAGACAAGAGACCCAGTACTTC. Its translation: CATSRAGDRQETQYF. The full variable domain, rest sourced from reference TRBV15 and TRBJ2-5, is DAMVIQNPRYQVTQFGKPVTLSCSQTLNHNVMYWYQQKSSQAPKLLFHYYDKDFNNEADTPDNFQSRRPNTSFCFLDIRSPGLGDTAMYLCATSRAGDRQETQYFGPGTRLLVL.

The chain is built from TRBV4-1 and TRBJ2-1; TRBD2 is a possible D gene (6 bases). The germline gives CDR1 MGHRA, CDR2 YSYEKL. With 4 bases removed from V and 10 bases from J, the gap between germline ends came to 17 bases. This CDR3 is 14 amino acids long. Written as DNA, the CDR3 is TGCGCCAGCAGCCTCCCCGGGACTTTCATCGAGCAGTTCTTC. Translating it yields CASSLPGTFIEQFF.

In regard to this clone: At one end the junction does not follow the germline gene, possibly because of a read error. This sequence joins TRBV4-1 and TRBJ2-6; D is possibly TRBD1 (5 bases). This CDR3 is built from 15 residues. The germline gives CDR1 MGHRA, CDR2 YSYEKL. CDR3 DNA sequence: TGCGCCAGCAGCCAAGTCCCCCAAGGGGCCAACGGCCTGACTTTC. Translated: CASSQVPQGANGLTF.

The chain employs TRBV29-1 and TRBJ1-1; perhaps TRBD1 as D (5 bases). Deletions cut 4 bases from V and 0 bases from J, with 6 bases between. Germline V gives CDR1 SQVTM, CDR2 ANQGSEA. The CDR3 sequence is 12 residues long. Written as DNA, the CDR3 is TGCAGCGTTGCACAGGTGAACACTGAAGCTTTCTTT. Its translation: CSVAQVNTEAFF.

This clone was seen a handful of times. The chain employs TRBV10-3 and TRBJ1-3; D unresolved. This CDR3 has 13 residues. Trimming took 10 bases from V and 1 from J, leaving 11 bases between them. The germline V gene has CDR1 ENHRY and CDR2 SYGVKD. This chain's CDR3 is CATWGGSGNTIYF. CDR3 coding DNA: TGTGCCACCTGGGGAGGTTCTGGAAACACCATATATTTT.

V usage is TRBV6-5 and J usage is TRBJ2-1; tentative D call: TRBD2 (5 bases). The CDR3 is made up of 14 amino acids. CDR1 and CDR2 (germline): MNHEY, SVGAGI. With 5 bases removed from V and 4 bases from J, the gap between germline ends came to 12 bases. This CDR3 reads CASSRYEGYNEQFF. The CDR3 DNA sequence: TGTGCCAGCAGTCGGTATGAGGGATACAATGAGCAGTTCTTC.